The source of this TCR beta chain is a study of identifying expanded T cells in peripheral blood. Study results and limitations: About 1.2 clones differed between technical replicates, versus roughly 17 and 20 over time. Variance in clone template counts between roughly 2-week samples significantly increased with total template count across all healthy donors.

The repertoire was sequenced with immunoSEQ multiplex PCR; TCRdb's copy has only in-frame clones and lacks some. The sample has some 100,000 clones, around 89% seen once; the top ten hold about 8.6%. The CDR3 contains 17 residues. The ends were cut back, 2 bases at V and 0 bases at J, with 16 bases in the middle. Per the germline V gene, CDR1 is PRHDT and CDR2 is FYEKMQ (reference sequence). Healthy donors had no documented immune events, such as infections, while sampled. About this clone itself: Its antigen remains unknown.

Sample: blood. The TCR originated in a person between 18 and 75 years old in good health. The chain couples TRBV13 to TRBJ1-1; D possibly corresponds to TRBD1 (5 bases). In DNA, the CDR3 is TGTGCCAGCAGCTTATATGTTGGTGGGGCGTTGAACACTGAAGCTTTCTTT. Its protein product is CASSLYVGGALNTEAFF.